The 20 T cell receptor beta chains presented below share a single source sample, sequenced in a study of CD8 T cells in Susac syndrome. RNA amounts of roughly 0.5 to 1 ug underwent reverse transcription with random hexamers. TCRdb reprocessed the immunoSEQ multiplex PCR reads via MiXCR and lists one record per CDR3 protein. The sample shows 120,000 to 150,000 distinct CDR3 sequences, roughly 94% of them seen only once. The source material was CD4+ T cells from PBMCs. The receptors stem from a human donor in good health.

The V call is TRBV7-8, the J call TRBJ1-5, with 9 bases identical to TRBD1. V was clipped by 2 bases and J by 10 bases; unmatched bases: 6. Germline loops: CDR1 SGHVS, CDR2 FQNEAQ. This CDR3 region has 14 residues. Here the CDR3 reads CASSLPGQGRPQHF. The CDR3 nucleotides are TGTGCCAGCAGCTTACCGGGACAGGGTCGTCCCCAGCATTTT.

This clonotype occurred a few times. V usage is TRBV25-1 and J usage is TRBJ2-7, with TRBD1 matching over 8 bases. Germline trimming cut 4 bases from V and 4 bases from J; bases unmatched to any gene: 6. The CDR3 covers 14 residues. Looked up from germline, CDR1 is MGHDK and CDR2 is SYGVNS. The CDR3 sequence is CASSAAGGLYEQYF. The CDR3 nucleotides are TGTGCCAGCAGTGCCGCAGGGGGCCTGTACGAGCAGTACTTC.

The V and J genes are TRBV11-2 and TRBJ2-2; 13 positions agree with TRBD2. Germline-derived CDR1 and CDR2 are SGHAT and FQNNGV. V gave up 0 bases and J gave up 2 bases; unmatched junction bases: 9. The CDR3 loop spans 20 amino acids. The CDR3: CASSLDVRKGLAGNTGELFF. CDR3 in DNA: TGTGCCAGCAGCTTAGATGTGCGTAAGGGACTAGCGGGAAACACCGGGGAGCTGTTTTTT.

This clonotype occurred once. V gene TRBV5-4 combines with J gene TRBJ2-5; tentatively, D is TRBD1 (6 bases). The CDR3 length is 15 residues. Germline CDR1 and CDR2: SGHNT and YYREEE (reference sequence). V was clipped by 0 bases and J by 2 bases, with 11 bases between them. The CDR3 region is CASSLEQGAQETQYF. The CDR3 bases are TGTGCCAGCAGCTTGGAACAGGGTGCGCAAGAGACCCAGTACTTC.

The V and J genes are TRBV12-3 or TRBV12-4 and TRBJ2-1; 9 bases map to TRBD1. This CDR3 comprises 11 residues. Unmatched junction bases numbered 6, after V lost 6 bases and J lost 15 bases. The CDR3 DNA follows: TGTGCCAGCAGCCTCGGACAGGGGATGTTCTTC. Residues: CASSLGQGMFF.

The chain has TRBV18 and TRBJ2-7, with 8 bases lining up with TRBD2. This CDR3 comprises 15 residues. V lost 3 bases and J lost 2; bases outside the gene matches: 6. Germline V gene data show CDR1 as KGHSH and CDR2 as LQKENI. The CDR3 DNA follows: TGTGCCAGCTCACCCTTACTAGCGGATACCTACGAGCAGTACTTC. This codes for CASSPLLADTYEQYF.

The chain is built from TRBV7-2 and TRBJ2-1; TRBD2 aligns across 12 bases. Per germline, CDR1 SGHTA and CDR2 FQGNSA. The CDR3 covers 15 residues. V was clipped by 2 bases and J by 8 bases; unmatched bases: 4. CDR3 sequence reads: CASSLTSGRLDEQFF. The CDR3 DNA reads TGTGCCAGCAGCTTAACTAGCGGGAGGCTCGATGAGCAGTTCTTC. Full variable domain (outside the CDR3, taken from reference TRBV7-2 and TRBJ2-1): GAGVSQSPSNKVTEKGKDVELRCDPISGHTALYWYRQSLGQGLEFLIYFQGNSAPDKSGLPSDRFSAERTGGSVSTLTIQRTQQEDSAVYLCASSLTSGRLDEQFFGPGTRLTVL.

The V and J genes are TRBV19 and TRBJ2-5, with TRBD1 identical over 8 bases. With V trimmed by 6 bases and J by 7 bases, 7 bases remained unmatched. This CDR3 is built from 13 residues. CDR1 LNHDA and CDR2 SQIVND come from the germline V gene (reference sequence). CDR3 amino acids: CASSKDRDLTQYF. The CDR3 region has the DNA TGTGCCAGTAGCAAGGACAGGGACCTGACCCAGTACTTC. Combining the CDR3 with reference TRBV19 and TRBJ2-5 gives the whole variable domain DGGITQSPKYLFRKEGQNVTLSCEQNLNHDAMYWYRQDPGQGLRLIYYSQIVNDFQKGDIAEGYSVSREKKESFPLTVTSAQKNPTAFYLCASSKDRDLTQYFGPGTRLLVL.

The gene calls are TRBV7-2 and TRBJ2-3; 11 bases align to TRBD2. The CDR3 length is 16 residues. Germline trimming cut 8 bases from V and 0 bases from J; bases unmatched to any gene: 7. CDR1 SGHTA and CDR2 FQGNSA come from the germline V gene. The CDR3 sequence: CASAASGRPSTDTQYF. The CDR3 region has the DNA TGTGCCAGCGCGGCTAGCGGGAGGCCTAGCACAGATACGCAGTATTTT.

V gene TRBV20-1 combines with J gene TRBJ1-2, with 7 bases identical to TRBD1. V lost 1 base and J lost 8; bases outside the gene matches: 7. The CDR3 length is 13 residues. Germline V lookup: CDR1 DFQATT, CDR2 SNEGSKA (reference sequence). The CDR3 coding sequence is TGCAGTGCTAGAGGAAGGGGGCGAAGGGGCTACACCTTC. This codes for CSARGRGRRGYTF.

This clonotype was observed a single time. The V gene is TRBV5-1, the J gene TRBJ2-7, with unresolved D. Germline loops: CDR1 SGHRS, CDR2 YFSETQ. CDR3 length equals 14 residues. V was trimmed by 4 bases and J by 2 bases, leaving 13 bases between them. The CDR3 nucleotides are TGCGCCAGCAGCAGGACGACTGATACCTACGAGCAGTACTTC. Its protein product is CASSRTTDTYEQYF.

This clonotype was found a few times. The rearrangement uses TRBV6-6 and TRBJ2-7; 7 nucleotides line up with TRBD1. Germline CDR1 is MNHNY and CDR2 is SVGAGI (reference sequence). V shed 5 bases, J shed 4 bases, and the junction held 5 bases outside the gene matches. This CDR3 comprises 13 residues. DNA for the CDR3: TGTGCCAGCAGTCTGGGACAGCAGTACGAGCAGTACTTC. Protein product: CASSLGQQYEQYF.

The chain is built from TRBV7-9 and TRBJ2-7; D may be TRBD1 (6 bases). Germline CDR1 reads SEHNR; CDR2 reads FQNEAQ (reference sequence). Trimming took off 6 bases at V and 2 bases at J, with 11 bases between the two ends. The CDR3 is 13 residues long. The CDR3 reads CASRLSGAYEQYF. The DNA of the CDR3 is TGTGCCAGCAGGCTCTCAGGGGCCTACGAGCAGTACTTC.

This chain connects TRBV2 to TRBJ2-1; 7 bases align to TRBD1. With V trimmed by 6 bases and J by 1 base, 3 bases remained unmatched. Germline V lookup: CDR1 SNHLY, CDR2 FYNNEI. This CDR3 has 14 amino acids. As DNA, the CDR3 is TGTGCCAGCAGGAAGGGGGCTTCCTACAATGAGCAGTTCTTC. Translation gives CASRKGASYNEQFF.

The chain is built from TRBV30 and TRBJ1-4; no definite D call. The CDR3 contains 11 residues. Germline CDR1 GTSNPN, CDR2 SVGIG (reference sequence). The V end lost 4 bases, the J end lost 7 bases, and 7 bases lay between the germline ends. The CDR3 nucleotides are TGTGCCTGGAAGTCGGGTGAAAAACTGTTTTTT. Translating it yields CAWKSGEKLFF.

This chain joins TRBV28 and TRBJ2-5; D perhaps matches TRBD2 (5 bases). CDR1 and CDR2 (germline): MDHEN, SYDVKM. The CDR3 has 13 residues. V was pared by 3 bases and J by 5 bases, with 10 bases between. The CDR3 nucleotides are TGTGCCAGCAGTTTTGAGGGTGGGGAGACCCAGTACTTC. It encodes CASSFEGGETQYF.

The rearrangement uses TRBV19 and TRBJ2-3; D not certain. V was cut by 3 bases and J by 2 bases, with 12 bases left in between. The CDR3 contains 15 residues. Germline CDR1 and CDR2: LNHDA and SQIVND (reference sequence). In DNA, the CDR3 is TGTGCCAGTAGTATTCGGCACGGCGACACAGATACGCAGTATTTT. This sequence encodes CASSIRHGDTDTQYF.

The J gene is TRBJ1-2, the V gene TRBV10-3; TRBD1 matches at 7 bases. The V and J ends lost 3 bases and 5 bases, in that order; junction bases with no gene match: 6. The CDR3 has 14 amino acids. Germline CDR1 ENHRY, CDR2 SYGVKD. This CDR3 is CAISDPGTAYGYTF. CDR3 in DNA: TGTGCCATCAGTGACCCCGGGACAGCATATGGCTACACCTTC.

This chain connects TRBV27 to TRBJ1-1, with D unresolved. The CDR3 spans 11 residues. The V and J ends lost 7 bases and 1 base respectively, with 4 bases between them. CDR1 is MNHEY and CDR2 is SMNVEV in the germline V gene (reference sequence). CDR3 residues: CASKWNTEAFF. In nucleotides, the CDR3 is TGTGCCAGCAAATGGAACACTGAAGCTTTCTTT.

A few counts support this clonotype. The chain joins TRBV2 to TRBJ2-7; D might be TRBD2 (6 bases). Trimming cost V 5 bases and J 2 bases, with 19 bases left between them. Germline-derived CDR1 and CDR2 are SNHLY and FYNNEI. This CDR3 contains 16 residues. CDR3 in DNA: TGTGCCAGCAGTCTGGTGAGCGGAGGGCCCACCTACGAGCAGTACTTC. Protein: CASSLVSGGPTYEQYF.